A selection of T cell receptor beta chains follows, all from one sample in a study of blood T cell repertoires in COVID-19. The table came from immunoSEQ multiplex PCR; TCRdb's copy has only in-frame clones and leaves some out. The sample lists 130,000 to 150,000 clones; approximately 81% were seen once. Sample: PBMCs or T cells enriched from blood (not recorded which). These receptors all come from a middle-aged man with acute COVID-19. Each CDR3 is given with its conserved first and last residue. D genes are given only for firm matches. Only some rows state a clone size, as once, few, many or a class for expanded clones.

V gene	D gene	clone size	J gene	CDR3 length	CDR3 protein	CDR3 DNA
TRBV7-9	-	-	TRBJ1-4	18	CASSSPSAAWAGNEKLFF	TGTGCCAGCAGCTCTCCCTCAGCTGCGTGGGCTGGGAATGAAAAACTGTTTTTT
TRBV10-3	-	once	TRBJ2-5	15	CAIGVLPGPTETQYF	TGTGCCATCGGAGTGCTTCCAGGGCCAACAGAGACCCAGTACTTC
TRBV5-1	TRBD1	once	TRBJ1-2	13	CASSLFGQEGYTF	TGCGCCAGCAGCTTGTTCGGACAGGAGGGCTACACCTTC
TRBV3-1/TRBV3-2	TRBD2	-	TRBJ2-2	15	CASSGRDYDVGELFF	TGTGCCAGCAGCGGACGGGACTACGACGTGGGGGAGCTGTTTTTT
TRBV7-9	-	once	TRBJ1-4	16	CASSLGEGVTNEKLFF	TGTGCCAGCAGCTTGGGTGAAGGGGTAACTAATGAAAAACTGTTTTTT
TRBV11-2	TRBD2	-	TRBJ2-3	16	CASSLAGLGLGDTQYF	TGTGCCAGCAGCTTAGCGGGACTAGGCTTGGGGGATACGCAGTATTTT
TRBV19	TRBD2	-	TRBJ2-1	14	CASSDGGSINEQFF	TGTGCCAGTAGTGACGGGGGGAGTATCAATGAGCAGTTCTTC
TRBV10-3	TRBD2	-	TRBJ2-3	14	CAILADRATDTQYF	TGTGCCATTCTAGCGGATCGGGCCACAGATACGCAGTATTTT
TRBV28	-	-	TRBJ1-5	12	CASSLDIDPQHF	TGTGCCAGCAGTTTAGATATAGATCCCCAGCATTTT
TRBV21-1	-	-	TRBJ2-3	18	CASSTPGLGHNHSDTQYF	TGTGCCAGCAGCACACCCGGACTCGGGCACAACCATTCGGATACGCAGTATTTT